This T cell receptor beta chain comes out of a study of response to subunit inactivated influenza vaccine. In TCRdb, the RT-PCR reads were re-called with MiXCR into one record per CDR3 protein. The table includes 530,000 or so distinct CDR3 sequences, 11% to 15% detected once. This CDR3 has 13 residues. The V and J ends lost 3 bases and 3 bases respectively, with 8 bases between them. The chain recombines TRBV12-3 or TRBV12-4 with TRBJ2-5, with D hard to call. This TCR was recovered from a man aged 45 to 65 who received an inactivated influenza vaccine. The sequences come from PBMCs from blood, collected roughly 12 days after vaccination. As DNA, the CDR3 is TGTGCCAGCAGTTTTTCGACGGAAGAGACCCAGTACTTC. It is translated as CASSFSTEETQYF.